This TCR beta chain originates from a study of blood T cell repertoires in COVID-19. This clone was seen a handful of times. From germline, CDR1 is SGHNT and CDR2 YENEEA. V was cut by 5 bases and J by 10 bases, with 11 bases left in between. CDR3 length: 12 residues. The protocol was immunoSEQ multiplex PCR, while the TCRdb copy is restricted to in-frame clones and leaves out a portion. The sample lists about 190,000 clones, about 81% occurring once. This chain uses TRBV11-3 with TRBJ2-2; D is unclear. Material: peripheral blood. This receptor was identified in a woman in her fifties or sixties with COVID-19, enrolled during active disease. The CDR3 reads CASSHGYVELFF. The CDR3 DNA reads as TGTGCCAGCAGCCACGGTTACGTGGAGCTGTTTTTT.